Below, 15 T cell receptor beta chains from the same sample are listed, as sequenced in a study of identical twins (dated by TCRdb to about 2016). Libraries were constructed by 5' RACE. Sequencer: Illumina HiSeq 2000. TCRdb cleaned the public reads at Q25 with fastp, built clones with MiXCR and kept in-frame beta chains. Every entry covers one CDR3 protein and lists the most common genes and DNA from its rows. The sample yields some 1,700,000 distinct CDR3 sequences; around a third were counted once. The top ten constitute approximately 0.29% of the sample. Sequencing used cord blood. These receptor sequences come from a newborn girl in good health.

The V gene is TRBV15, the J gene TRBJ1-2; 10 positions match TRBD1. CDR3 size: 16 residues. The J segment lost 6 bases and the V segment lost 1 base, leaving 8 bases of the junction unmatched. Germline lookup yields CDR1 LNHNV and CDR2 YYDKDF (reference sequence). This CDR3 reads CATSRAFPGQGDGYTF. The CDR3 DNA reads TGTGCCACCAGCAGAGCGTTTCCCGGACAGGGGGATGGCTACACCTTC.

DNA for the CDR3: TGTGCCAGCTCACTTAAGGGGCCACCGGCTTACAATCAGCCCCAGCATTTT. Protein product: CASSLKGPPAYNQPQHF. The chain recombines TRBV18 with TRBJ1-5, with a tentative D call TRBD1 (5 bases). From germline, CDR1 is KGHSH and CDR2 LQKENI. The ends were cut back, 4 bases at V and 3 bases at J, with 19 bases in the middle. The length of the CDR3 is 17 residues.

CDR3 DNA sequence: TGTGCCATCGGGACACCTAATGAAAAACTGTTTTTT. Its protein is CAIGTPNEKLFF. The genes are TRBV10-3 and TRBJ1-4, with D perhaps TRBD1 (6 bases). The CDR3 covers 12 residues. Between the trimmed V and J ends, which lost 8 bases and 3 bases, there was a span of 7 bases. From germline, CDR1 is ENHRY and CDR2 SYGVKD.

This clonotype was seen a handful of times. The chain combines TRBV11-2 with TRBJ2-1; TRBD2 aligns across 9 bases. The CDR3 loop spans 16 amino acids. Germline loops: CDR1 SGHAT, CDR2 FQNNGV. Unmatched junction bases numbered 6, after V lost 0 bases and J lost 6 bases. The DNA of the CDR3 is TGTGCCAGCAGCTTAGATCCGGCTAGCGGGGTCAATGAGCAGTTCTTC. It translates to CASSLDPASGVNEQFF.

This chain uses TRBV5-1 with TRBJ2-1; maybe TRBD2 (5 bases). The J call is doubtful: the DNA matches TRBJ2-7 better. This CDR3 spans 15 amino acids. In germline, CDR1 is SGHRS, CDR2 YFSETQ. The CDR3 DNA follows: TGCGCCAGCAGCGCCCGGGGAGAATCCTACAATGAGCAGTACTTC. This translates into CASSARGESYNEQYF.

This clonotype has only a few counts. The chain carries TRBV6-1 and TRBJ2-5; D might be TRBD2 (5 bases). The CDR3 length is 16 residues. Trimming cost V 6 bases and J 1 base, with 18 bases left between them. Germline lookup yields CDR1 MNHNS and CDR2 SASEGT. The CDR3 DNA is TGTGCCAGCAGGCTCTCCCGAGCGGAGCCCCAAGAGACCCAGTACTTC. Its translation: CASRLSRAEPQETQYF.

In its sample, this clonotype was seen a few times. The rearrangement links TRBV12-3 or TRBV12-4 to TRBJ1-5; possibly TRBD1 for D (6 bases). Between the trimmed V and J ends, which lost 7 bases and 9 bases, there was a span of 19 bases. This CDR3 has 14 residues. The CDR3, as DNA: TGTGCCAGCAAGCTGGACAGTCTCACAGGGCCCCAGCATTTT. It yields the protein CASKLDSLTGPQHF.

J is TRBJ2-7 and V is TRBV15; 7 bases map to TRBD2. Germline CDR1 and CDR2: LNHNV and YYDKDF (reference sequence). The V and J ends lost 7 bases and 7 bases, in that order; junction bases with no gene match: 19. The CDR3 contains 16 residues. This CDR3 is CATKSGEGLPHNEQYF. CDR3 sequence (DNA): TGTGCCACCAAATCGGGGGAGGGCCTTCCCCACAATGAGCAGTACTTC.

The chain uses TRBV7-9 and TRBJ2-1; tentatively, D is TRBD2 (5 bases). Germline lookup yields CDR1 SEHNR and CDR2 FQNEAQ (reference sequence). Deletions cut 11 bases from V and 0 bases from J, with 11 bases between. The CDR3 sequence is 13 residues long. CDR3 loop: CAGLALSYNEQFF. The DNA of the CDR3 is TGTGCCGGCCTAGCCCTCTCCTACAATGAGCAGTTCTTC.

This clonotype was counted a few times. The V gene is TRBV27, the J gene TRBJ1-1, with a tentative D call TRBD1 (5 bases). The CDR3 is made up of 17 amino acids. Germline V gives CDR1 MNHEY, CDR2 SMNVEV (reference sequence). The V end lost 4 bases, the J end lost 0 bases, and 18 bases lay between the germline ends. CDR3 bases: TGTGCCAGCAGTTATAACCCACTCAGGGCCATGAACACTGAAGCTTTCTTT. Its translation is CASSYNPLRAMNTEAFF.

The chain is built from TRBV6-1 and TRBJ1-4; no clear D. The CDR3 consists of 16 residues. Germline V gene lookup returns CDR1 MNHNS and CDR2 SASEGT. Trimming took 8 bases from V and 0 from J, leaving 16 bases between them. The CDR3: CASASGPIATNEKLFF. The CDR3 DNA reads as TGTGCCAGCGCTTCCGGGCCTATTGCAACTAATGAAAAACTGTTTTTT.

This clonotype was seen a few times. The rearrangement uses TRBV2 and TRBJ2-2; D is unresolved. This CDR3 has 11 amino acids. Germline V gene data show CDR1 as SNHLY and CDR2 as FYNNEI. Trimming removed 7 bases at V and 6 bases at J, with 6 bases between. DNA of the CDR3: TGTGCCAGCAATGTCCCCGGGGAGCTGTTTTTT. Amino acids: CASNVPGELFF.

This clonotype was recorded a few times. The rearrangement uses TRBV20-1 and TRBJ2-1; TRBD2 aligns across 7 bases. Germline lookup yields CDR1 DFQATT and CDR2 SNEGSKA (reference sequence). This CDR3 is 17 amino acids long. The V segment lost 0 bases and the J segment 1 base; nucleotides outside the gene matches: 9. For the CDR3, the DNA is TGCAGTGCTAGAGATCGTGGGCGACTAGCTTCCTACAATGAGCAGTTCTTC. It is translated as CSARDRGRLASYNEQFF.

The rearrangement uses TRBV6-1 and TRBJ2-5; D perhaps matches TRBD2 (6 bases). Trimming removed 2 bases at V and 1 base at J, with 11 bases between. The CDR3 is made up of 15 amino acids. Germline V lookup: CDR1 MNHNS, CDR2 SASEGT. The DNA for the CDR3 is TGTGCCAGCAGTGAAAGCCGGGGGACCCAAGAGACCCAGTACTTC. As protein: CASSESRGTQETQYF.

The chain uses TRBV28 and TRBJ1-6; 7 nucleotides match TRBD1. Germline V gene lookup returns CDR1 MDHEN and CDR2 SYDVKM. This CDR3 is 15 amino acids long. V shed 7 bases, J shed 8 bases, and the junction held 11 bases outside the gene matches. CDR3: CASTTSRDSHSPLHF. CDR3 in DNA: TGTGCCAGCACCACCTCCCGGGACAGCCATTCACCCCTCCACTTT.